This TCR beta chain was profiled in a study of blood T cell repertoires in COVID-19. Self-reported history from a screening survey and questionnaire set each donor's cohort. Profiling relied on immunoSEQ multiplex PCR, and the TCRdb table lists in-frame clones only, not all of them. The table records roughly 280,000 clones, 88% of them present only once. This TCR derives from a woman aged 45-65 years who had recovered from COVID-19. The sequencing input was PBMCs or T cells enriched from blood (not recorded which).

CDR3 DNA sequence: TGTGCCAGCAGTCCAGAGGGGCCACGGGGGGAGGCACCTCTTTCTGGAAACACCATATATTTT. Protein: CASSPEGPRGEAPLSGNTIYF. V is TRBV6-6 and J is TRBJ1-3; a possible D gene is TRBD1 (5 bases). Trimming cost V 5 bases and J 1 base, with 30 bases left between them. The CDR3 is 21 amino acids. In germline, CDR1 is MNHNY, CDR2 SVGAGI (reference sequence).